Given below is one TCR beta chain in context. The sample originates from a study of blood T cell repertoires in COVID-19. Study-level background: From T cells, B-cell-depleted T cells, or PBMCs came the material, which was cDNA or gDNA.

Only in-frame clones appear in the TCRdb table, and some are missing; sequencing was by immunoSEQ multiplex PCR. The sample consists of 100,000 to 150,000 clones, approximately 86% of them appearing once. Germline CDR1 and CDR2: SGHAT and FQNNGV. The V segment lost 5 bases and the J segment 6 bases; nucleotides outside the gene matches: 11. The CDR3 loop spans 16 amino acids. The sequenced material came from peripheral blood. The chain has TRBV11-2 and TRBJ1-4, with 8 nucleotides matching TRBD1. This receptor was identified in an older woman with COVID-19, enrolled during active disease. DNA of the CDR3: TGTGCCAGCAGCGCCGGACAGGGAGGTTACGATGAAAAACTGTTTTTT. The encoded protein is CASSAGQGGYDEKLFF.